The rows below give T cell receptor beta chains drawn from one sample of a study of T cell responses to AZD1222 COVID-19 vaccine. Sequencing used immunoSEQ multiplex PCR; TCRdb keeps in-frame clones, though not all of them. The data hold 150,000 to 200,000 clones, with just over 90% observed a single time. The sequencing here drew on peripheral blood, taken 28 days after the second AZD1222 dose. The receptors were sampled from an adult who received the AZD1222 COVID-19 vaccine. Each CDR3 is given with its conserved first and last residue. D genes are given only for firm matches. Not every row has a clone size; where given, it reads once, few, many or a size class.

clone size: -
D gene: -
J gene: TRBJ1-5
V gene: TRBV6-1
CDR3 DNA: TGTGCCAGCAGTGACGGGACCGGACCTAATCAGCCCCAGCATTTT
CDR3 protein: CASSDGTGPNQPQHF

clone size: -
D gene: -
J gene: TRBJ1-2
V gene: TRBV5-6
CDR3 DNA: TGTGCCAGCAGCTGGTCCCAGGCAGAAAACTATGGCTACACCTTC
CDR3 protein: CASSWSQAENYGYTF

clone size: -
D gene: -
J gene: TRBJ1-1
V gene: TRBV10-2
CDR3 DNA: TGCGCCAGCAGTGAGCGCGGGGTGGACACTGAAGCTTTCTTT
CDR3 protein: CASSERGVDTEAFF

clone size: many
D gene: -
J gene: TRBJ1-2
V gene: TRBV27
CDR3 DNA: TGTGCCAGCAGTTTAGGACCCTGGGGGGGTCGCTATGGCTACACCTTC
CDR3 protein: CASSLGPWGGRYGYTF

clone size: -
D gene: -
J gene: TRBJ1-5
V gene: TRBV25-1
CDR3 DNA: TGTGCCAGCAGTGAATCACGCAGGGATAGCAATCAGCCCCAGCATTTT
CDR3 protein: CASSESRRDSNQPQHF

clone size: -
D gene: -
J gene: TRBJ1-4
V gene: TRBV18
CDR3 DNA: TGTGCCAGCTCACTAGACAGGAGTGAAAAACTGTTTTTT
CDR3 protein: CASSLDRSEKLFF

clone size: -
D gene: TRBD2
J gene: TRBJ2-1
V gene: TRBV7-8
CDR3 DNA: TGTGCCAGCAGCTTTGGACTAGCGGCCGTCGCGTTCTTC
CDR3 protein: CASSFGLAAVAFF

clone size: -
D gene: -
J gene: TRBJ1-1
V gene: TRBV27
CDR3 DNA: TGTGCCAGCAGTTTAGGGCCTAACACTGAAGCTTTCTTT
CDR3 protein: CASSLGPNTEAFF

clone size: -
D gene: -
J gene: TRBJ1-1
V gene: TRBV30
CDR3 DNA: TGTGCCTGGAAAAGTTCGGGGTTTGAAGCTTTCTTT
CDR3 protein: CAWKSSGFEAFF

clone size: -
D gene: -
J gene: TRBJ2-1
V gene: TRBV2
CDR3 DNA: TGTGCCAGCAGTGTGCGGGGTGGTAATGAGCAGTTCTTC
CDR3 protein: CASSVRGGNEQFF

clone size: -
D gene: TRBD1
J gene: TRBJ1-2
V gene: TRBV3-1/TRBV3-2
CDR3 DNA: TGTGCCAGCAGCCAAGATTGGGGAGTTGGACAGGCCTCGGTTGGCTACACCTTC
CDR3 protein: CASSQDWGVGQASVGYTF

clone size: once
D gene: -
J gene: TRBJ1-4
V gene: TRBV2
CDR3 DNA: TGTGCCAGCAGCCCGGGACGGAATGAAAAACTGTTTTTT
CDR3 protein: CASSPGRNEKLFF

clone size: -
D gene: -
J gene: TRBJ1-1
V gene: TRBV5-4
CDR3 DNA: TGTGCCAGCAGCTTAATGTCGATGAACACTGAAGCTTTCTTT
CDR3 protein: CASSLMSMNTEAFF

clone size: once
D gene: -
J gene: TRBJ2-1
V gene: TRBV2
CDR3 DNA: TGTGCCAGCATTTTACCGGGCCCCGGGGACCCCTACAATGAGCAGTTCTTC
CDR3 protein: CASILPGPGDPYNEQFF

clone size: -
D gene: -
J gene: TRBJ1-4
V gene: TRBV5-1
CDR3 DNA: TGCGCCAGCAGCGCTCCCGGAAGTGAAAAACTGTTTTTT
CDR3 protein: CASSAPGSEKLFF

clone size: -
D gene: -
J gene: TRBJ1-5
V gene: TRBV18
CDR3 DNA: TGTGCCAGCTCACCAGGCAGGGTCGGGAATCAGCCCCAGCATTTT
CDR3 protein: CASSPGRVGNQPQHF